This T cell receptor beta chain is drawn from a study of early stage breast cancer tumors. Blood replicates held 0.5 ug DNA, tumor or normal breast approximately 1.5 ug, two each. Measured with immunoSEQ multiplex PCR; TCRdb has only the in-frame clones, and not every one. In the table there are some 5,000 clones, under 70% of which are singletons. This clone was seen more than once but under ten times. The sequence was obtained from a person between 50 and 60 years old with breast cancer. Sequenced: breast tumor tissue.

The DNA for the CDR3 is TGTGCCAGCAGTGACGGGACAGGGGATGGCTACACCTTC. Its translation is CASSDGTGDGYTF. This sequence joins TRBV27 and TRBJ1-2, with TRBD1 matching 10 bases. The trim removed 5 bases at V and 6 bases at J, leaving 3 bases unmatched. The CDR3 loop spans 13 amino acids. The germline V gene encodes CDR1 MNHEY and CDR2 SMNVEV (reference sequence).